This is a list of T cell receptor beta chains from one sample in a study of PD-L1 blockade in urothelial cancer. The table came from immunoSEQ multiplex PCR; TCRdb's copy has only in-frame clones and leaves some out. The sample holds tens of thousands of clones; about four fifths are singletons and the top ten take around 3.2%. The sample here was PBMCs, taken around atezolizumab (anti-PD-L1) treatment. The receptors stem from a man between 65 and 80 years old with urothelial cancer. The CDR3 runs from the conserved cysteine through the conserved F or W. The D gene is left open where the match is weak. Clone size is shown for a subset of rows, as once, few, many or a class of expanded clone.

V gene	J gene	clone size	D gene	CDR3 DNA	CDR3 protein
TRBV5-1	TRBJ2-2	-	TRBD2	TGCGCCAGCAGCTTACTAGCGGTGAACACCGGGGAGCTGTTTTTT	CASSLLAVNTGELFF
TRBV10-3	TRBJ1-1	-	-	TGTGCCATCAGTGAGGGCCCAAGCGAGACTGAAGCTTTCTTT	CAISEGPSETEAFF
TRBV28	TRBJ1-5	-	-	TGTGCCACACAAGAAGCAGGGGATAACAATCAGCCCCAGCATTTT	CATQEAGDNNQPQHF
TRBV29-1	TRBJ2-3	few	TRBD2	TGCAGCGTTGAAGGAGGACTAGAACTTTTTACGCAGTATTTT	CSVEGGLELFTQYF
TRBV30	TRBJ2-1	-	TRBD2	TGTGCCTGGATGGGACTAGCGGTCTACAATGAGCAGTTCTTC	CAWMGLAVYNEQFF
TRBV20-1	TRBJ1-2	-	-	TGCAGTGCTTTCTTATATGGCTACACCTTC	CSAFLYGYTF
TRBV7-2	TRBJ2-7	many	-	TGTGCCAGCAGCACGGACTACCGCGGGAACGAGCAGTACTTC	CASSTDYRGNEQYF
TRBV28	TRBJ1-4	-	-	TGTGCCAGCAAGATCCCAGCAACTAATGAAAAACTGTTTTTT	CASKIPATNEKLFF
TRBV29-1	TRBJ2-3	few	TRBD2	TGCAGCGTATTATCGGGACTAGTCACAGATACGCAGTATTTT	CSVLSGLVTDTQYF
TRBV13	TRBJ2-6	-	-	TGTGCCAGCAGCTTAGAAGGGGGCTCTGGGGCCAACGTCCTGACTTTC	CASSLEGGSGANVLTF
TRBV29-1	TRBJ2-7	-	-	TGCAGCGTTGAAGGCGATAGCGGACCTTACGAGCAGTACTTC	CSVEGDSGPYEQYF
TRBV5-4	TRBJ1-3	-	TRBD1	TGTGCCAGCAGCCCCGGGACAGGGGACACCATATATTTT	CASSPGTGDTIYF
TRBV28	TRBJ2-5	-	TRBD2	TGTGCCAGCAGTCCGCGGACTAGCGGGAGTCGGGGAGAGACCCAGTACTTC	CASSPRTSGSRGETQYF
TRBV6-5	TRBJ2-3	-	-	TGTGCCAGCAGTTACGACGGGAGTCGCACAGATACGCAGTATTTT	CASSYDGSRTDTQYF
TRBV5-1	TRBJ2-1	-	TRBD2	TGCGCCAGCAGCTCAAGACTAGCGGGGGTGTACAATGAGCAGTTCTTC	CASSSRLAGVYNEQFF
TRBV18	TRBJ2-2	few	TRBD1	TGTGCCAGCTCACCACCCGGGACAGCGAACACCGGGGAGCTGTTTTTT	CASSPPGTANTGELFF
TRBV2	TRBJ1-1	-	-	TGTGCCAGCAGCCTCCGAAGGGGGAGTGGGGGCACTGAAGCTTTCTTT	CASSLRRGSGGTEAFF
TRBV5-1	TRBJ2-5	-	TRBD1	TGCGCCAGCAGCTCCGACAGGGGGGAGACCCAGTACTTC	CASSSDRGETQYF
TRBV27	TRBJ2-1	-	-	TGTGCCAGCAGTTTAGAACCGAGATCCTACAATGAGCAGTTCTTC	CASSLEPRSYNEQFF
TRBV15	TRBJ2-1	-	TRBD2	TGTGCCACCAGCAGAGCGGGGAGCGGGAAGCGGAATGAGCAGTTCTTC	CATSRAGSGKRNEQFF
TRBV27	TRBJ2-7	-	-	TGTGCCAGCAGTTTATCGAGTAGCTCCTACGAGCAGTACTTC	CASSLSSSSYEQYF
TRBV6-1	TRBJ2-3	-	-	TGTGCCAGCAGTGCCGGGGTAGCCGGAGGGGTTTCAGATACGCAGTATTTT	CASSAGVAGGVSDTQYF
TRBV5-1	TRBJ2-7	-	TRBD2	TGCGCCAGCAGCCCGGGCGGCGGGGGGAGCTCCTACGAGCAGTACTTC	CASSPGGGGSSYEQYF
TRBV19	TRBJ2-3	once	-	TGTGCCAGTAGTATAGACGAGGCAGGGGAACCAGATACGCAGTATTTT	CASSIDEAGEPDTQYF
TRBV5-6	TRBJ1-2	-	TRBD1	TGTGCCAGCAGCTTGGGGGACAGGGCCATCTATGGCTACACCTTC	CASSLGDRAIYGYTF